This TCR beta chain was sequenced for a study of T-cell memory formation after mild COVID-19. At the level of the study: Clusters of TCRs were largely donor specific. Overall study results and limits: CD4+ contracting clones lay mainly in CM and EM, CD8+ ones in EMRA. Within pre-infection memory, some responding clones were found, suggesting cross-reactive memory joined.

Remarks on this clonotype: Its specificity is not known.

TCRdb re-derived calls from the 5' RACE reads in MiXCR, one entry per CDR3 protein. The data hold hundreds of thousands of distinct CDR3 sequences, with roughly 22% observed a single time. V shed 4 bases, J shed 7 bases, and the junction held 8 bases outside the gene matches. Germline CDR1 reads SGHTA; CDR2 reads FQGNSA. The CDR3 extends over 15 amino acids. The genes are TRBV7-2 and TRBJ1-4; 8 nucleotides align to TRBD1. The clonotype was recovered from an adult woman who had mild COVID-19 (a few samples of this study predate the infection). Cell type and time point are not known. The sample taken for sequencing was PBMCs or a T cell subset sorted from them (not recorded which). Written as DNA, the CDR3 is TGTGCCAGCAGCTCCTGGACAGGGAGAAGTGAAAAACTGTTTTTT. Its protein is CASSSWTGRSEKLFF.